These 26 T cell receptor beta chains came from one sample sequenced in a study of technical replicates of blood from a handful of donors. Libraries were prepared by immunoSEQ multiplex PCR; TCRdb keeps only in-frame clonotypes and omits some of them. Of about 66,000 clones listed, 70% to 90% are singletons. The sequencing sample was made of PBMCs. Source of these receptors: a human donor in good health. Some clones in this sample may be carry-over from other donors' samples.

This clone turned up a few times. CDR3 sequence (DNA): TGTGCCAGCAGCCCGGGGTGGACCTACAATGAGCAGTTCTTC. Translated: CASSPGWTYNEQFF. The chain links TRBV4-2 to TRBJ2-1; D is possibly TRBD2 (5 bases). V was cut by 4 bases and J by 2 bases, with 9 bases left in between. From germline, CDR1 is LGHNA and CDR2 YNFKEQ. The CDR3 length is 14 residues.

V is TRBV5-4 and J is TRBJ2-7, with TRBD2 matching 15 bases. Germline values: CDR1 SGHNT, CDR2 YYREEE (reference sequence). The V gene end was trimmed by 3 bases and the J gene end by 12 bases; junction bases not matched to a gene: 16. The CDR3 is 17 residues long. This chain's CDR3 is CASSSGLAGGARAPAYF. The DNA of the CDR3 is TGTGCCAGCAGCTCCGGACTAGCGGGAGGGGCGCGGGCTCCTGCGTACTTC. The variable domain in full, completed from reference TRBV5-4 and TRBJ2-7, reads ETGVTQSPTHLIKTRGQQVTLRCSSQSGHNTVSWYQQALGQGPQFIFQYYREEENGRGNFPPRFSGLQFPNYSSELNVNALELDDSALYLCASSSGLAGGARAPAYFGPGTRLTVT.

The chain's CDR3 is CASSRTGGSSGELFF. The CDR3 DNA reads TGTGCCAGCAGCCGGACAGGGGGCAGTAGCGGGGAGCTGTTTTTT. This chain uses TRBV6-1 with TRBJ2-2; 11 bases match TRBD1. Trimming at V came to 6 bases and at J to 7 bases, leaving 7 bases not matched to a gene. The length of the CDR3 is 15 residues. Per germline, CDR1 MNHNS and CDR2 SASEGT.

The CDR3 DNA follows: TGTGCCAGCAGCTTAGTACAGGACTACGAGCAGTACTTC. As protein: CASSLVQDYEQYF. The rearrangement uses TRBV5-6 and TRBJ2-7; D perhaps matches TRBD1 (5 bases). The CDR3 is 13 amino acids. CDR1 and CDR2 (germline): SGHDT, YYEEEE. The V gene lost 2 bases and the J gene lost 3 bases, with 9 bases spanning the gap.

This sequence joins TRBV7-2 and TRBJ1-2, with TRBD1 matching over 9 bases. The CDR3 contains 17 residues. Germline V gene sequence: CDR1 SGHTA, CDR2 FQGNSA. After removal of 6 bases from V and 1 base from J, the junction contained 12 bases not matched to a gene. CDR3 loop: CASSSPGQGIINYGYTF. The CDR3 nucleotides are TGTGCCAGCAGTTCTCCGGGACAGGGAATAATTAACTATGGCTACACCTTC.

The gene calls are TRBV7-2 and TRBJ2-5, with TRBD1 matching 8 bases. The V gene end was trimmed by 5 bases and the J gene end by 9 bases; junction bases not matched to a gene: 11. Germline V CDR1 and CDR2: SGHTA, FQGNSA. CDR3 length: 14 amino acids. The CDR3 region is CASSTQRQGSAQYF. DNA for the CDR3: TGTGCCAGCAGCACCCAAAGACAGGGGTCGGCCCAGTACTTC.

The chain has TRBV4-1 and TRBJ1-1; no firm D call. The ends were cut back, 0 bases at V and 1 base at J, with 9 bases in the middle. The CDR3 is 15 amino acids. Germline V gene lookup returns CDR1 MGHRA and CDR2 YSYEKL. CDR3 nucleotide sequence: TGCGCCAGCAGCCAAGAGGCGGTAAGGAACACTGAAGCTTTCTTT. Translating gives CASSQEAVRNTEAFF.

This rearrangement joins TRBV2 to TRBJ2-7, with 10 bases that match TRBD2. The CDR3 contains 16 residues. Trimming removed 1 base from V and 4 bases from J; junction bases left unmatched: 7. From germline, CDR1 is SNHLY and CDR2 FYNNEI. DNA of the CDR3: TGTGCCAGCAGTGAAGGTCTAGCGGGAGTAAGGTACGAGCAGTACTTC. It codes for CASSEGLAGVRYEQYF.

The rearrangement links TRBV7-9 to TRBJ2-7, with a weak D call TRBD1 (5 bases). The CDR3 loop spans 15 amino acids. The V end lost 1 base, the J end lost 2 bases, and 12 bases lay between the germline ends. Germline V lookup: CDR1 SEHNR, CDR2 FQNEAQ (reference sequence). DNA of the CDR3: TGTGCCAGCAGCTTAGAGGGGTTTGCGACCTACGAGCAGTACTTC. This codes for CASSLEGFATYEQYF.

The rearrangement links TRBV5-4 to TRBJ2-2, with D perhaps matching TRBD1 (6 bases). Trimming pared 4 bases from V and 1 base from J, leaving 14 bases between. This CDR3 is built from 16 residues. The germline CDR1 and CDR2 sequences are SGHNT and YYREEE (reference sequence). Written as DNA, the CDR3 is TGTGCCAGCAGCCCGACCGGGACAATGAACACCGGGGAGCTGTTTTTT. Translating gives CASSPTGTMNTGELFF.

This clone was picked up many times. V usage is TRBV5-4 and J usage is TRBJ2-7; unclear D gene. The CDR3 sequence is 15 residues long. The V and J ends lost 0 bases and 0 bases respectively, with 10 bases between them. Germline values: CDR1 SGHNT, CDR2 YYREEE (reference sequence). The CDR3 protein is CASSLDAGYSYEQYF. CDR3 DNA: TGTGCCAGCAGCTTGGATGCAGGATACTCCTACGAGCAGTACTTC.

In nucleotides, the CDR3 is TGTGCCAGCAGTTTCCTAACTGAAGCTTTCTTT. Its protein is CASSFLTEAFF. The chain links TRBV6-6 to TRBJ1-1; D gene uncertain. Germline V gene data show CDR1 as MNHNY and CDR2 as SVGAGI (reference sequence). V was pared by 4 bases and J by 5 bases, with 5 bases between. This CDR3 spans 11 amino acids.

The chain is built from TRBV5-4 and TRBJ2-1; 13 bases align to TRBD2. The CDR3 sequence is 15 residues long. Germline V gene sequence: CDR1 SGHNT, CDR2 YYREEE (reference sequence). The V and J ends lost 4 bases and 4 bases, in that order; junction bases with no gene match: 2. The CDR3 sequence is CASSRTSGGYNEQFF. CDR3 bases: TGTGCCAGCAGCCGGACTAGCGGGGGTTACAATGAGCAGTTCTTC.

The V call is TRBV7-9, the J call TRBJ2-5, with 9 bases aligning to TRBD2. The CDR3 has 15 residues. J lost 2 bases, V lost 3 bases, and 4 bases had no gene match. In germline, CDR1 is SEHNR, CDR2 FQNEAQ (reference sequence). DNA for the CDR3: TGTGCCAGCAGCTTCGGGCTAGCGGGACAAGAGACCCAGTACTTC. This sequence encodes CASSFGLAGQETQYF.

The CDR3 DNA is TGTGCCAGCAGTGAAGGACCGGGACAGGGGGCGCGTGGCTACACCTTC. Protein: CASSEGPGQGARGYTF. V gene TRBV6-1 combines with J gene TRBJ1-2, with 12 bases that match TRBD1. The V and J ends lost 1 base and 7 bases, in that order; junction bases with no gene match: 7. The CDR3 has 16 amino acids. The germline CDR1 and CDR2 sequences are MNHNS and SASEGT.

The chain has TRBV27 and TRBJ1-3; TRBD1 might be the D (6 bases). Germline V gives CDR1 MNHEY, CDR2 SMNVEV (reference sequence). V lost 2 bases and J 0 bases, leaving 8 bases between the germline ends. The length of the CDR3 is 15 residues. The CDR3 DNA is TGTGCCAGCAGTTTAATGGGACACTCTGGAAACACCATATATTTT. Translation: CASSLMGHSGNTIYF.

The rearrangement joins TRBV5-1 to TRBJ1-1; D unresolved. This CDR3 has 14 residues. The germline gives CDR1 SGHRS, CDR2 YFSETQ. V lost 4 bases and J lost 1, with 11 bases in between. CDR3 sequence (DNA): TGCGCCAGCAGCGTCACCTCGGGGAACACTGAAGCTTTCTTT. It is translated as CASSVTSGNTEAFF.

In its sample, this clone was seen once. The rearrangement links TRBV7-2 to TRBJ2-5; weak D call: TRBD2 (5 bases). With 5 bases removed from V and 5 bases from J, the gap between germline ends came to 15 bases. CDR1 is SGHTA, CDR2 FQGNSA, per germline. CDR3 length: 14 residues. CDR3 nucleotide sequence: TGTGCCAGCAGCAATAGCGTCGGGCGTGAGACCCAGTACTTC. Its protein product is CASSNSVGRETQYF.

The rearrangement uses TRBV10-3 and TRBJ1-1; TRBD1 aligns across 12 bases. CDR3 length equals 14 residues. CDR1 is ENHRY and CDR2 is SYGVKD in the germline V gene. J was trimmed by 1 base and V by 10 bases; bases with no gene match: 4. The CDR3 loop reads CATGDRGQNTEAFF. The CDR3 coding sequence is TGTGCCACTGGGGACAGGGGGCAGAACACTGAAGCTTTCTTT.

This chain links TRBV5-6 with TRBJ2-5; 10 nucleotides align to TRBD2. V lost 0 bases, J lost 5 bases, and 7 bases stayed unmatched. The CDR3 is made up of 16 amino acids. CDR1 is SGHDT and CDR2 is YYEEEE in the germline V gene. As DNA, the CDR3 is TGTGCCAGCAGCTTGGAAGCGGGAGGGTCGCGGGAGACCCAGTACTTC. Its protein product is CASSLEAGGSRETQYF.

V and J are TRBV27 and TRBJ2-7; D is perhaps TRBD2 (6 bases). There are 11 residues in the CDR3. V lost 5 bases, J lost 6 bases, and 8 bases lay in between. Germline assignment: CDR1 MNHEY and CDR2 SMNVEV (reference sequence). Written as DNA, the CDR3 is TGTGCCAGCAGTGGAGGGGTCGAGCAGTACTTC. This encodes CASSGGVEQYF.

The rearrangement joins TRBV5-6 to TRBJ1-4; 10 bases line up with TRBD1. Germline CDR1 reads SGHDT; CDR2 reads YYEEEE. This CDR3 spans 15 amino acids. Germline trimming cut 4 bases from V and 7 bases from J; bases unmatched to any gene: 7. The CDR3 DNA sequence: TGTGCCAGCAGCAATGGACAGGGGGGCGGTGAAAAACTGTTTTTT. It translates to CASSNGQGGGEKLFF.

The chain links TRBV5-4 to TRBJ2-2; D might be TRBD2 (6 bases). The CDR3 totals 15 residues. V was shortened by 0 bases and J by 3 bases, with 9 bases between the two germline ends. CDR1 SGHNT and CDR2 YYREEE come from the germline V gene (reference sequence). In nucleotides, the CDR3 is TGTGCCAGCAGCTTGGCGGGAGTGGACACCGGGGAGCTGTTTTTT. Amino acids: CASSLAGVDTGELFF.

The CDR3 here is CASSFQGAGNTEAFF. As DNA, the CDR3 is TGCGCCAGCAGCTTTCAGGGGGCGGGGAACACTGAAGCTTTCTTT. The chain has TRBV5-1 and TRBJ1-1; 8 bases fit TRBD1. The CDR3 sequence is 15 residues long. Germline V gene data show CDR1 as SGHRS and CDR2 as YFSETQ. V trimming: 2 bases; J trimming: 1 base; junction bases outside the gene matches: 4.

The chain links TRBV29-1 to TRBJ2-7; D may be TRBD1 (6 bases). The CDR3 has 13 residues. The V gene's germline CDR1 is SQVTM and CDR2 ANQGSEA. Trimming left V 0 bases short and J 5 bases short, with 11 bases between. The DNA of the CDR3 is TGCAGCGTTGAAGAACAGGGTATGAACGAGCAGTACTTC. Residues: CSVEEQGMNEQYF.

The chain uses TRBV19 and TRBJ1-4; 7 bases are shared with TRBD1. Germline V gene data show CDR1 as LNHDA and CDR2 as SQIVND (reference sequence). Trimming removed 3 bases from V and 8 bases from J; junction bases left unmatched: 9. The CDR3 length is 15 residues. CDR3 protein: CASSIRDSVWEKLFF. CDR3 nucleotides: TGTGCCAGTAGTATTCGGGACAGTGTATGGGAAAAACTGTTTTTT.